The rows below give T cell receptor beta chains drawn from one sample of a study of OX40 agonist ivuxolimab in advanced cancers. Generated by immunoSEQ multiplex PCR, the TCRdb table keeps only in-frame clones and is missing some. The table includes some 25,000 clones, around four fifths detected once. The sequencing used CD4+ or CD8+ T cells sorted from blood, collected in a trial of the OX40 agonist ivuxolimab. The receptors shown here come from an adult with an advanced solid tumor such as melanoma, head and neck, liver or kidney cancer. The CDR3 runs from the conserved cysteine through the conserved F or W. D genes are given only for firm matches. Where a row states a size, it is once, few, many or the class of an expanded clone; other rows omit it.

>TRBV30|TRBJ1-4|-|-
CAWRNGINEKLFF
TGTGCCTGGAGGAACGGGATTAACGAAAAACTGTTTTTT
>TRBV4-2|TRBJ1-2|-|-
CASSQETQDRYGYTF
TGTGCCAGCAGCCAAGAGACACAGGACCGCTATGGCTACACCTTC
>TRBV25-1|TRBJ2-2|TRBD1|-
CASSEVGTGGSNTGELFF
TGTGCCAGCAGTGAGGTCGGGACAGGGGGTTCGAACACCGGGGAGCTGTTTTTT
>TRBV19|TRBJ2-2|-|-
CASSVAGELFF
TGTGCCAGTAGCGTCGCCGGGGAGCTGTTTTTT
>TRBV14|TRBJ2-1|-|-
CASSPPGHSFNEQFF
TGTGCCAGCAGCCCACCGGGACACAGCTTCAATGAGCAGTTCTTC
>TRBV11-2|TRBJ2-7|TRBD1|-
CASSSWDREFQAF
TGTGCCAGCAGCTCGTGGGACAGGGAGTTTCAGGCGTTC
>TRBV6-5|TRBJ2-7|-|-
CASSYSSESPYEQYF
TGTGCCAGCAGTTACTCGAGTGAGTCTCCCTACGAGCAGTACTTC
>TRBV5-1|TRBJ1-1|-|few
CASSLGSADTEAFF
TGCGCCAGCAGCTTGGGGTCGGCGGACACTGAAGCTTTCTTT
>TRBV9|TRBJ1-2|TRBD1|-
CASSATGTGGSYGYTF
TGTGCCAGCAGTGCTACCGGGACAGGGGGCAGCTATGGCTACACCTTC
>TRBV7-9|TRBJ1-2|TRBD1|-
CASSLRDRRYYGYTF
TGTGCCAGCAGCCTCCGGGACAGGCGCTACTATGGCTACACCTTC
>TRBV2|TRBJ1-2|-|-
CAGSEPAYGYTF
TGTGCCGGCAGTGAACCAGCCTATGGCTACACCTTC
>TRBV30|TRBJ1-2|-|-
CAWSGDRRRGYGYTF
TGTGCCTGGAGTGGAGACAGGAGGCGGGGCTATGGCTACACCTTC
>TRBV11-1|TRBJ1-4|TRBD1|-
CASSRTGGNEKLFF
TGTGCCAGCAGCCGGACAGGGGGAAATGAAAAACTGTTTTTT
>TRBV10-3|TRBJ2-2|-|-
CAITWDGHTGELFF
TGTGCCATCACATGGGACGGACACACCGGGGAGCTGTTTTTT
>TRBV5-5|TRBJ2-3|-|-
CASSLDRVATDTQYF
TGTGCCAGCAGCTTGGACAGGGTCGCGACAGATACGCAGTATTTT
>TRBV4-1|TRBJ2-7|-|-
CASSHGRDNYEQYF
TGCGCCAGCAGCCACGGTAGGGACAATTACGAGCAGTACTTC
>TRBV18|TRBJ2-1|-|medium-sized
CASSPPSWRVSSYNEQFF
TGTGCCAGCTCACCACCCTCTTGGCGAGTGAGCTCCTACAATGAGCAGTTCTTC
>TRBV2|TRBJ2-7|-|once
CASRHRSGGEQYF
TGTGCCAGCAGGCACCGGAGTGGTGGAGAGCAGTACTTC
>TRBV7-2|TRBJ1-6|-|-
CASSLALRGSSYNSPLHF
TGTGCCAGCAGCTTAGCCCTGCGGGGAAGCTCCTATAATTCACCCCTCCACTTT
>TRBV5-1|TRBJ2-1|TRBD1|-
CASTPAAKQGVGNEQFF
TGCGCCAGCACCCCGGCCGCAAAACAGGGGGTGGGAAATGAGCAGTTCTTC
>TRBV19|TRBJ2-1|-|-
CASSIGQYSDNEQFF
TGTGCCAGTAGTATTGGGCAGTACTCAGACAATGAGCAGTTCTTC
>TRBV6-1|TRBJ2-7|-|few
CASTESGLGEQYF
TGTGCCAGCACCGAGTCGGGGTTGGGCGAGCAGTACTTC
>TRBV7-2|TRBJ2-2|-|-
CASSLDGVSTGELFF
TGTGCCAGCAGCTTAGATGGGGTTAGCACCGGGGAGCTGTTTTTT